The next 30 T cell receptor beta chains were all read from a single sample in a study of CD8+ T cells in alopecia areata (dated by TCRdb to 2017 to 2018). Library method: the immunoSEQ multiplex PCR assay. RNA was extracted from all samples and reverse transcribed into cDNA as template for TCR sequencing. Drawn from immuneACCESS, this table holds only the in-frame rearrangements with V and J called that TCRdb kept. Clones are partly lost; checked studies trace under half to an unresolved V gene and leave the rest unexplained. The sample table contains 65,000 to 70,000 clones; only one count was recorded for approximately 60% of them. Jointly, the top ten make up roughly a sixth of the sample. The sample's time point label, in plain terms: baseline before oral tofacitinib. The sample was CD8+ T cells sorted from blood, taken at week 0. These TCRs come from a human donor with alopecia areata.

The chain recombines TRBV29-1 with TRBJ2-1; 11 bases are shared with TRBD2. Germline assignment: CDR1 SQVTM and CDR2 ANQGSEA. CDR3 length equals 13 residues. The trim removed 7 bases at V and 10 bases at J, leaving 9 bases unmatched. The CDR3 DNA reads TGCAGCGCCCCGAGACTAGCGGGACCCGAGCAGTTCTTC. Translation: CSAPRLAGPEQFF.

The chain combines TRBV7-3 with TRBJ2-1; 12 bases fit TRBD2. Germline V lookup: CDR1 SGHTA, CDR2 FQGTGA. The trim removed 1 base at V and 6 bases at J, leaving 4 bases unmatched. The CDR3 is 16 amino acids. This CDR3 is CASSLRPSGRANEQFF. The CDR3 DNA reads TGTGCCAGCAGCTTAAGGCCTAGCGGGAGGGCCAATGAGCAGTTCTTC.

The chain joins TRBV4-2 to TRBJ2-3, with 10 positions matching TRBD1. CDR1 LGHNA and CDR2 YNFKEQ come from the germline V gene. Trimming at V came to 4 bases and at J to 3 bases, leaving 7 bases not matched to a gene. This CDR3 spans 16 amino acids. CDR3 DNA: TGTGCCAGCAGCCCTCCGGGACAGGGGACAACAGATACGCAGTATTTT. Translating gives CASSPPGQGTTDTQYF.

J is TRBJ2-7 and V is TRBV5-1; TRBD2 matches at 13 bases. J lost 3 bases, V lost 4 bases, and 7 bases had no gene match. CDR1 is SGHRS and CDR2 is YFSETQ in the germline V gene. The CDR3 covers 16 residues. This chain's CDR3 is CASSLGLAGVSYEQYF. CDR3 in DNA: TGCGCCAGCAGCCTCGGACTAGCGGGAGTAAGCTACGAGCAGTACTTC.

CDR3 region: CAWSVLGTSVDGEQFF. The CDR3 DNA follows: TGTGCCTGGAGTGTACTGGGGACTAGCGTCGACGGGGAGCAGTTCTTC. This rearrangement joins TRBV30 to TRBJ2-1, with 10 bases fitting TRBD2. CDR1 is GTSNPN and CDR2 is SVGIG in the germline V gene (reference sequence). CDR3 length: 16 residues. V lost 0 bases to trimming and J lost 10 bases; unmatched junction nucleotides: 12.

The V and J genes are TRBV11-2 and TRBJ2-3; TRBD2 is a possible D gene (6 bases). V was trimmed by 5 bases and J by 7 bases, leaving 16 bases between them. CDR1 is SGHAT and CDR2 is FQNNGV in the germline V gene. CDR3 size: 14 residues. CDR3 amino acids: CASSPLAHANTQYF. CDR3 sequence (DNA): TGTGCCAGCAGCCCTCTAGCGCACGCCAATACGCAGTATTTT. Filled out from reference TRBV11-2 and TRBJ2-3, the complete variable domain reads EAGVAQSPRYKIIEKRQSVAFWCNPISGHATLYWYQQILGQGPKLLIQFQNNGVVDDSQLPKDRFSAERLKGVDSTLKIQPAKLEDSAVYLCASSPLAHANTQYFGPGTRLTVL.

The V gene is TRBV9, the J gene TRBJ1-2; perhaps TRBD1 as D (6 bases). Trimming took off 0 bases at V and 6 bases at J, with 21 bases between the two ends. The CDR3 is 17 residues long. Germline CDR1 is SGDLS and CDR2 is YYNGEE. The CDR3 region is CASSVGLTTGGSNGYTF. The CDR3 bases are TGTGCCAGCAGCGTAGGCTTAACAACGGGGGGCTCGAATGGCTACACCTTC.

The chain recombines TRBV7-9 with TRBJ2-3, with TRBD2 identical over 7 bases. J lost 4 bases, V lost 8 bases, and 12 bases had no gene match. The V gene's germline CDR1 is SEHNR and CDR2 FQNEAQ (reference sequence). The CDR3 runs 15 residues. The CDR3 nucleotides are TGTGCCAGCTTTCGGGCGGGGGAGCGGCCAGATACGCAGTATTTT. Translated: CASFRAGERPDTQYF.

DNA for the CDR3: TGTGCCTGGAGGCAGGGCTCCAGCGAGCAGTACTTC. Protein: CAWRQGSSEQYF. The genes are TRBV30 and TRBJ2-7; the D gene is possibly TRBD1 (5 bases). Germline loops: CDR1 GTSNPN, CDR2 SVGIG (reference sequence). This CDR3 is 12 amino acids long. Deletions cut 3 bases from V and 6 bases from J, with 12 bases between.

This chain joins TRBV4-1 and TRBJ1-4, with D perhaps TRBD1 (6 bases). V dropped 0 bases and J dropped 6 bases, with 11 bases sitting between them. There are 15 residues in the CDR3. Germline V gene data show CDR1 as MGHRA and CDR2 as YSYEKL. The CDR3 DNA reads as TGCGCCAGCAGCCAAGATGAAGGGGGGGATGAAAAACTGTTTTTT. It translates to CASSQDEGGDEKLFF.

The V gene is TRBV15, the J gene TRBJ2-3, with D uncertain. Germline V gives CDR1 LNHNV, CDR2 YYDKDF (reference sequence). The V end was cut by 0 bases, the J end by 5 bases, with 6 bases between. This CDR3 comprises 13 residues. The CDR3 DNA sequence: TGTGCCACCAGCAGAGACCGAGTAGATACGCAGTATTTT. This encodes CATSRDRVDTQYF.

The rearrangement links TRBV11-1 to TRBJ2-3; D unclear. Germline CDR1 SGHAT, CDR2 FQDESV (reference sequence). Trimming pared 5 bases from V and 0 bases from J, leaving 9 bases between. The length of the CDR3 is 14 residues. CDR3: CASSTAVSTDTQYF. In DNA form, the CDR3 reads TGTGCCAGCAGCACGGCCGTGAGCACAGATACGCAGTATTTT.

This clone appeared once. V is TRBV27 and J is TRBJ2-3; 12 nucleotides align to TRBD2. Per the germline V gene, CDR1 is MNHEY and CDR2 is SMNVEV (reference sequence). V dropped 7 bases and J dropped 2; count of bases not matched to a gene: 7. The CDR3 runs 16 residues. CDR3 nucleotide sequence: TGTGCCAGCACCACGACTAGCGGGGGAACCACAGATACGCAGTATTTT. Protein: CASTTTSGGTTDTQYF.

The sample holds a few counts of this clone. The CDR3 nucleotides read TGTGCCACCACAACCATTCTGGCGGGAGGACAAGAGACCCAGTACTTC. Protein sequence: CATTTILAGGQETQYF. J is TRBJ2-5 and V is TRBV25-1; 8 nucleotides agree with TRBD2. Germline V gene sequence: CDR1 MGHDK, CDR2 SYGVNS. Germline trimming cut 10 bases from V and 2 bases from J; bases unmatched to any gene: 15. This CDR3 is built from 16 residues.

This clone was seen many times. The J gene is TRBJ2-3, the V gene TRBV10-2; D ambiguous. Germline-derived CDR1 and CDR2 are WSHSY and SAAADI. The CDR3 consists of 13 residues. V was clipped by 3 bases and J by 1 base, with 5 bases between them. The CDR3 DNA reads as TGCGCCAGCAGTGACGACGGCACAGATACGCAGTATTTT. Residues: CASSDDGTDTQYF.

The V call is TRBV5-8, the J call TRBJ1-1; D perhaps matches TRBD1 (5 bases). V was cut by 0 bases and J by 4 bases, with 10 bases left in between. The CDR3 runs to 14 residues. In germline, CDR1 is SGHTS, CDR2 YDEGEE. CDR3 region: CASSLAGGGTEAFF. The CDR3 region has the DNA TGTGCCAGCAGCTTGGCCGGGGGGGGCACTGAAGCTTTCTTT.

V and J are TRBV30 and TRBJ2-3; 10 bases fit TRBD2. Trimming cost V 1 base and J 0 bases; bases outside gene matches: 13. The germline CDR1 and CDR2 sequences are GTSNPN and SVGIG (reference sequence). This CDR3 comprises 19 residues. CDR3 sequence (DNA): TGTGCCTGGAGTGGAGCGGGAGGGGTACCAACTTCAAGCACAGATACGCAGTATTTT. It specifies CAWSGAGGVPTSSTDTQYF. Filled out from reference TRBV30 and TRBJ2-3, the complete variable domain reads SQTIHQWPATLVQPVGSPLSLECTVEGTSNPNLYWYRQAAGRGLQLLFYSVGIGQISSEVPQNLSASRPQDRQFILSSKKLLLSDSGFYLCAWSGAGGVPTSSTDTQYFGPGTRLTVL.

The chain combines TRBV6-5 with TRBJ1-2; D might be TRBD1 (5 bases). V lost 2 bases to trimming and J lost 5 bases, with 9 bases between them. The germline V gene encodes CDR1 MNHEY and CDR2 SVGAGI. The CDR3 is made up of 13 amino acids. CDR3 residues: CASSYNQGYGYTF. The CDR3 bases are TGTGCCAGCAGTTACAACCAGGGTTATGGCTACACCTTC.

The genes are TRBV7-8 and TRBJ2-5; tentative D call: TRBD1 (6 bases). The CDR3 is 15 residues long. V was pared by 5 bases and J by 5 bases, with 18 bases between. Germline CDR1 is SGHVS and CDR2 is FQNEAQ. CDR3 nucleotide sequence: TGTGCCAGCAGCCGGCAAACAGGGCTTCTTGAGACCCAGTACTTC. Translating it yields CASSRQTGLLETQYF.

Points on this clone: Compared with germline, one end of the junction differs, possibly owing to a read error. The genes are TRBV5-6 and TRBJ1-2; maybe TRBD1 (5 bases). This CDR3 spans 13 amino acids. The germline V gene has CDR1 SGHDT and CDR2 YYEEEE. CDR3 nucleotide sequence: TGTGCCAGCATCTTGGGCGGGGCCTGGGGCTACACCTTC. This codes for CASILGGAWGYTF.

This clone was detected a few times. The CDR3 sequence is CASSLEAGYETQYF. The CDR3 DNA reads TGTGCCAGCAGCTTAGAAGCCGGCTACGAGACCCAGTACTTC. The chain employs TRBV7-2 and TRBJ2-5; D remains ambiguous. V dropped 1 base and J dropped 5 bases, with 11 bases sitting between them. Germline V CDR1 and CDR2: SGHTA, FQGNSA. The CDR3 spans 14 residues.

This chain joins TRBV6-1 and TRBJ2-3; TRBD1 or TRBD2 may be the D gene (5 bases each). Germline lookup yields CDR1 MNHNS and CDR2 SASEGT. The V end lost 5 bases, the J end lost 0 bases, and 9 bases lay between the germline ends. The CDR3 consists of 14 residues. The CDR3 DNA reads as TGTGCCAGCAGTCCGGGGCTAAGCACAGATACGCAGTATTTT. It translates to CASSPGLSTDTQYF.

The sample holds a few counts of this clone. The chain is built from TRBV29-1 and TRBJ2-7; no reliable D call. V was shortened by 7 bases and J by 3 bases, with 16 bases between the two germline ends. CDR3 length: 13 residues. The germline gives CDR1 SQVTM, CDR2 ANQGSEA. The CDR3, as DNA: TGCAGCGCGCTAGGCATCGAAGTCTACGAGCAGTACTTC. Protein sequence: CSALGIEVYEQYF.

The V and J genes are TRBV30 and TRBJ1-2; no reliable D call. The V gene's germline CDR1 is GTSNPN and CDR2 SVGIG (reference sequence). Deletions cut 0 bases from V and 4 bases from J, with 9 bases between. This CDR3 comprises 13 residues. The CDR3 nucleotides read TGTGCCTGGAGTGTAGGCCGGGTCTATGGCTACACCTTC. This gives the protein CAWSVGRVYGYTF.

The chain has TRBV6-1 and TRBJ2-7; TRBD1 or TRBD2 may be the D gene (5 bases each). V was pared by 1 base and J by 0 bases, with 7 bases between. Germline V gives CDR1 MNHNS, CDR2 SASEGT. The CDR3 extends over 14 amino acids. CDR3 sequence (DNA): TGTGCCAGCAGTGAAGAGGGGAGCTCCTACGAGCAGTACTTC. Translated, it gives CASSEEGSSYEQYF.

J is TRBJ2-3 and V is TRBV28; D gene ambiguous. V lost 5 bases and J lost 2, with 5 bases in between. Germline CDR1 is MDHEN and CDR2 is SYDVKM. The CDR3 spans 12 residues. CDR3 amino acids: CASSLITDTQYF. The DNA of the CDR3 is TGTGCCAGCAGTCTGATCACAGATACGCAGTATTTT.

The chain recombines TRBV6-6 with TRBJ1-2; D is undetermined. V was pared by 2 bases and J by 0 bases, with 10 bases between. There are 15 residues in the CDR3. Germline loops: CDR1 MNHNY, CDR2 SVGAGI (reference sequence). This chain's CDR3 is CASSYTRAANYGYTF. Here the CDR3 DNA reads TGTGCCAGCAGTTACACACGGGCAGCTAACTATGGCTACACCTTC.

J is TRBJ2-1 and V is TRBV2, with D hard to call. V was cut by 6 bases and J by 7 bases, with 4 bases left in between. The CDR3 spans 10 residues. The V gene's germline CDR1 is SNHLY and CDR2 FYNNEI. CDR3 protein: CASRLNEQFF. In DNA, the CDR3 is TGTGCCAGCAGGCTTAATGAGCAGTTCTTC. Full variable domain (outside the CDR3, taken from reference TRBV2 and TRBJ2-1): EPEVTQTPSHQVTQMGQEVILRCVPISNHLYFYWYRQILGQKVEFLVSFYNNEISEKSEIFDDQFSVERPDGSNFTLKIRSTKLEDSAMYFCASRLNEQFFGPGTRLTVL.

Here the CDR3 DNA reads TGTGCCTGGAGTGTTGGGATCTGGAACACTGAAGCTTTCTTT. Residues: CAWSVGIWNTEAFF. The V and J genes are TRBV30 and TRBJ1-1, with D hard to call. Germline CDR1 reads GTSNPN; CDR2 reads SVGIG (reference sequence). The CDR3 consists of 14 residues. Trimming stripped 0 bases from V and 1 base from J, with 9 bases between.

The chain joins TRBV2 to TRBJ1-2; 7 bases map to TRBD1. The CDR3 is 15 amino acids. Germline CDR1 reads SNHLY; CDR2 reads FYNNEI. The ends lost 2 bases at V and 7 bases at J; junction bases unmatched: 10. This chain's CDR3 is CASSEPRQGDTGYTF. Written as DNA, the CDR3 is TGTGCCAGCAGTGAACCAAGACAGGGAGATACTGGCTACACCTTC.